The 8 T cell receptor beta chains given below trace back to one sample, sequenced in a study of shared clonotypes between healthy human individuals. Using immunoSEQ multiplex PCR, the repertoire was profiled, and TCRdb retains in-frame clones only, with some absent. There are about 490,000 clones in the sample; around 80% occur only once, and more than 10% lies in the top ten. Sequenced input: PBMCs. These receptors were taken from a middle-aged woman in good health. Some clones in this sample may be carry-over from other donors' samples.

The CDR3 region is CASSSGDRTYEQYF. CDR3 nucleotides: TGTGCCAGCAGTTCCGGGGACAGAACCTACGAGCAGTACTTC. This chain joins TRBV27 and TRBJ2-5; 7 bases match TRBD1. The J call may be wrong; the DNA end is better matched by TRBJ2-7. CDR3 size: 14 residues. CDR1 and CDR2 from the germline V gene are MNHEY and SMNVEV (reference sequence).

There are a few counts of this clone. The chain carries TRBV4-1 and TRBJ2-2, with D maybe TRBD1 (5 bases). Germline V gene sequence: CDR1 MGHRA, CDR2 YSYEKL. This CDR3 region has 18 residues. V was shortened by 4 bases and J by 0 bases, with 18 bases between the two germline ends. CDR3 sequence (DNA): TGCGCCAGCAGCCCCAGGGTTCAGGTGGCCTCGAACACCGGGGAGCTGTTTTTT. It encodes CASSPRVQVASNTGELFF.

The chain recombines TRBV18 with TRBJ2-1, with 11 bases fitting TRBD2. The J segment lost 0 bases and the V segment lost 3 bases, leaving 7 bases of the junction unmatched. This CDR3 has 18 residues. CDR1 is KGHSH and CDR2 is LQKENI in the germline V gene. CDR3 nucleotides: TGTGCCAGCTCACCGCCCGGACTAGCGGGTTTCTCCTACAATGAGCAGTTCTTC. This codes for CASSPPGLAGFSYNEQFF.

J is TRBJ2-2 and V is TRBV11-3; tentative D call: TRBD2 (6 bases). This CDR3 contains 15 residues. Germline CDR1 reads SGHNT; CDR2 reads YENEEA. V lost 3 bases, J lost 5 bases, and 13 bases lay in between. CDR3 loop: CASSFGGIGTGELFF. In DNA form, the CDR3 reads TGTGCCAGCAGCTTCGGCGGGATTGGAACCGGGGAGCTGTTTTTT.

DNA of the CDR3: TGTGCCAGCAGCCTACCCGGGACAGGGGGCCGAGAGCAGTACTTC. Translation: CASSLPGTGGREQYF. This rearrangement joins TRBV5-4 to TRBJ2-7; 12 bases are a match to TRBD1. Germline CDR1 SGHNT, CDR2 YYREEE (reference sequence). The V gene end was trimmed by 4 bases and the J gene end by 7 bases; junction bases not matched to a gene: 9. The CDR3 is 15 residues long.

The genes are TRBV15 and TRBJ2-1, with TRBD1 as a possible D gene (7 bases). CDR1 and CDR2 from the germline V gene are LNHNV and YYDKDF (reference sequence). The CDR3 covers 16 residues. The V end lost 5 bases, the J end lost 6 bases, and 20 bases lay between the germline ends. The CDR3 coding sequence is TGTGCCACCAGCCCAGGGGGGTCTAGAGGCCCCAATGAGCAGTTCTTC. Its protein product is CATSPGGSRGPNEQFF.

The CDR3 DNA follows: TGCAGCGTTGCCGGGACTCCCGGTGACACAGATACGCAGTATTTT. It encodes CSVAGTPGDTDTQYF. The rearrangement links TRBV29-1 to TRBJ2-3, with D possibly TRBD2 on 6 matching bases. CDR1 and CDR2 from the germline V gene are SQVTM and ANQGSEA. V lost 4 bases and J lost 2, with 16 bases in between. The CDR3 consists of 15 residues.

As for this clone: This CDR3 is also generated by other DNA sequences in the sample. The V call is TRBV5-1, the J call TRBJ2-7, with no clear D. CDR3 size: 12 residues. Germline V gene lookup returns CDR1 SGHRS and CDR2 YFSETQ. Trimming took off 0 bases at V and 2 bases at J, with 3 bases between the two ends. The CDR3 loop is CASSLVPYEQYF. The CDR3 DNA is TGCGCCAGCAGCTTGGTGCCCTACGAGCAGTACTTC.